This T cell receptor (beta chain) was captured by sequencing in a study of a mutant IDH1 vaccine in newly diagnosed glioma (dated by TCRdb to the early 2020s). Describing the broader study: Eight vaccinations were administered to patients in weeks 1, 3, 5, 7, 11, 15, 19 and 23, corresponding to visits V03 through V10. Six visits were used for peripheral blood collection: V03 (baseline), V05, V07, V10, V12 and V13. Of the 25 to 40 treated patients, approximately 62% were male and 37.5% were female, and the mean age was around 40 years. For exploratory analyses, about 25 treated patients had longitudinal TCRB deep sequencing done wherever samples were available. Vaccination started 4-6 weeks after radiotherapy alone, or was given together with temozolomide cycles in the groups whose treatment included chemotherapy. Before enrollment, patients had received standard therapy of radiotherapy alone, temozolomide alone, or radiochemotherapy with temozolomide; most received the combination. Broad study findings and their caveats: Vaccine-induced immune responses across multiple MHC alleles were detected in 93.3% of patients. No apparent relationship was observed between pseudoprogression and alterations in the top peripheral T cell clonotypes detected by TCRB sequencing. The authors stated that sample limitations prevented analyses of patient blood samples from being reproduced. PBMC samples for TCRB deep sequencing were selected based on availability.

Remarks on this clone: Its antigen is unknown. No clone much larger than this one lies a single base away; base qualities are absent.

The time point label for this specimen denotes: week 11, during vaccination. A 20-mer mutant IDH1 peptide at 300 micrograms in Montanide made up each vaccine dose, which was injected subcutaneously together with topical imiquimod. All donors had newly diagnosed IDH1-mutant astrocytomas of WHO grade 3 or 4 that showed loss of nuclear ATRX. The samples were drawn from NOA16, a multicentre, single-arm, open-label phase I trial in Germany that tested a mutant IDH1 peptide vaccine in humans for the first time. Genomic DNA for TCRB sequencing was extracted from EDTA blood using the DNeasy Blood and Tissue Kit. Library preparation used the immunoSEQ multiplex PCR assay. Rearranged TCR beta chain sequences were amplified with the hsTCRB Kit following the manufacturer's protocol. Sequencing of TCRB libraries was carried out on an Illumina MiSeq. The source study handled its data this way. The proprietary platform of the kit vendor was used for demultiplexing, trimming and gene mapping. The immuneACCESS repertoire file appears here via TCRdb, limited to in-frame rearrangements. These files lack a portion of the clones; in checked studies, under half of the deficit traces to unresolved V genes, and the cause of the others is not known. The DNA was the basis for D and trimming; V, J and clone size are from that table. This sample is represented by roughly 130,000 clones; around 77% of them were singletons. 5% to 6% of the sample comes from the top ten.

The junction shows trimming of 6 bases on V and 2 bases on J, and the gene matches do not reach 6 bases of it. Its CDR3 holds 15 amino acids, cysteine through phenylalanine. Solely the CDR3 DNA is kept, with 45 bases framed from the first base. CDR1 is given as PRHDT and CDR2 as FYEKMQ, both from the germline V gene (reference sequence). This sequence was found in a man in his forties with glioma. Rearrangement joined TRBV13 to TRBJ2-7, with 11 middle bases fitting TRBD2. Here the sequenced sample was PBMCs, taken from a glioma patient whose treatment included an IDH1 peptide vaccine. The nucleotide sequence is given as TGTGCCAGCAGTGAGGGGACTAGCGGACCCTACGAGCAGTACTTC. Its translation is CASSEGTSGPYEQYF.